These T cell receptor beta chains were read from a single sample in a study of blood T cell repertoires in COVID-19. Sequencing was performed with immunoSEQ multiplex PCR; in TCRdb, only in-frame clones are kept and a portion is missing. Among 63,000 or so clones listed, 80% to 85% were seen once. Sequencing was carried out using peripheral blood. Source of these receptors: a human donor in a cohort sampled during active COVID-19. CDR3s include the opening cysteine and the closing phenylalanine or tryptophan. The D gene is left open where the match is weak. Only part of the rows carry a size: once, few, many, or a class if the clone is expanded.

>-|TRBJ2-6|TRBV19|-
TGTGCCAGTAGTCCCGCCGGGGGGCAGGCTGGGGCCAACGTCCTGACTTTC
CASSPAGGQAGANVLTF
>-|TRBJ2-1|TRBV19|-
TGTGCCAGTAGTATGGCCCTCAGGGGCAATGAGCAGTTCTTC
CASSMALRGNEQFF
>-|TRBJ1-1|TRBV4-2|-
TGTGCCAGCAGCCAAGTAAAAGTTGGGCCGTTGGGCACTGAAGCTTTCTTT
CASSQVKVGPLGTEAFF
>-|TRBJ2-1|TRBV2|-
TGTGCCAGCTCCTTTGACGGGAACAATGAGCAGTTCTTC
CASSFDGNNEQFF
>TRBD1|TRBJ1-1|TRBV12-3/TRBV12-4|-
TGTGCCAGCAGTTGGGACAGCAACACTGAAGCTTTCTTT
CASSWDSNTEAFF
>TRBD2|TRBJ2-2|TRBV27|once
TGTGCCAGCAGTTTAAGCGGGAGTTCCCCCGGGGAGCTGTTTTTT
CASSLSGSSPGELFF
>TRBD2|TRBJ2-5|TRBV10-3|few
TGTGCCATCGCGGGAGTCCAAGAGACCCAGTACTTC
CAIAGVQETQYF
>-|TRBJ1-2|TRBV6-2/TRBV6-3|once
TGTGCCAGCAGTTATGAGGGCCTGGTGGATTATGGCTACACCTTC
CASSYEGLVDYGYTF
>TRBD2|TRBJ2-7|TRBV6-1|-
TGTGCCAGCAGTGACGGGCTAGCGGGGGCCTACGAGCAGTACTTC
CASSDGLAGAYEQYF
>-|TRBJ1-5|TRBV5-1|few
TGCGCCAGCAGCCCCCGCAGGGAGGCGGATAGTCAGCCCCAGCATTTT
CASSPRREADSQPQHF
>-|TRBJ1-1|TRBV6-2/TRBV6-3|once
TGTGCCAGCAGTCTACACGACAGGCCTACCGAAGCTTTCTTT
CASSLHDRPTEAFF
>-|TRBJ2-7|TRBV7-9|-
TGTGCCAGCAGCTATCCTAGCTCGAGTTACGAGCAGTACTTC
CASSYPSSSYEQYF
>TRBD1|TRBJ2-5|TRBV5-8|-
TGTGCCAGCAGCCCCGGGACAGGGTGGACCCAGTACTTC
CASSPGTGWTQYF
>-|TRBJ1-2|TRBV5-4|-
TGTGCCAGCAGCCCGACCTTCGAGACAGCCATCATCTATGGCTACACCTTC
CASSPTFETAIIYGYTF
>-|TRBJ1-1|TRBV28|-
TGTGCCAGCAGTTTACTGACAGAACCGACTGAAGCTTTCTTT
CASSLLTEPTEAFF
>TRBD1|TRBJ2-7|TRBV5-4|few
TGTGCCAGCAGCTTGGTCCCGAGGGGGCTCGAGCAGTACTTC
CASSLVPRGLEQYF
>-|TRBJ2-2|TRBV4-2|-
TGTGCCAGCAGCCCCTTCGAACAGAACACCGGGGAGCTGTTTTTT
CASSPFEQNTGELFF
>TRBD1|TRBJ1-3|TRBV30|-
TGTGCCTGGAGAGATCCAGGGGGCGGAAACACCATATATTTT
CAWRDPGGGNTIYF
>-|TRBJ1-2|TRBV9|few
TGTGCCAGCAGCGTAGGCAGGGGCGACTATGGCTACACCTTC
CASSVGRGDYGYTF
>-|TRBJ2-6|TRBV6-6|-
TGTGCCAGCAGTCGTGGGATAGGGGCTGGGGCCAACGTCCTGACTTTC
CASSRGIGAGANVLTF
>-|TRBJ1-1|TRBV6-6|-
TGTGCCAGCAGGGGGGGGACGGGCTCTGAAGCTTTCTTT
CASRGGTGSEAFF
>-|TRBJ2-3|TRBV11-2|-
TGTGCCAGCAGCGGGTGGTCGGAGGAAGATACGCAGTATTTT
CASSGWSEEDTQYF
>-|TRBJ1-1|TRBV28|-
TGTGCCAGCAGTTTGCCGGGGACTGAAGCTTTCTTT
CASSLPGTEAFF
>TRBD2|TRBJ2-1|TRBV3-1/TRBV3-2|-
TGTGCCAGCAGCCATAAAGAATGGGCTAGCGGGAGCTCCTACAATGAGCAGTTCTTC
CASSHKEWASGSSYNEQFF
>-|TRBJ1-1|TRBV29-1|-
TGCAGCGTTGACAGGGACACTGAAGCTTTCTTT
CSVDRDTEAFF
>-|TRBJ1-1|TRBV2|-
TGTGCCAGCAGTGAAGCGCGGCCCGTCATGGGTGCTTTCTTT
CASSEARPVMGAFF